Listed below are T cell receptor beta chains from one sample, sequenced in a study of regulatory T cells in long-lasting Graves disease. TCRdb reprocessed the multiplex PCR reads with MiXCR, giving one entry per CDR3 protein. The sample includes roughly 400,000 distinct CDR3 sequences, roughly 17% seen only once; the top ten take under 30%. The sample was also linked to a second study, of T cells in Graves' hyperthyroidism and ophthalmopathy.

The material was peripheral blood mononuclear cells (PBMCs), obtained at new diagnosis, from a patient treated with antithyroid drugs. All receptors come from a woman aged 18-29 years with Graves disease. Both conserved end residues are part of each CDR3. Fields, in order: V gene, CDR3 length, CDR3 protein.

TRBV6-5 | 15 | CASSYGLEWYNEQFF
TRBV28 | 15 | CASSPRGALTEKLFF
TRBV5-1 | 14 | CASSLVGPYNEQFF
TRBV7-3 | 12 | CASSHEAGELFF
TRBV20-1 | 13 | CSARHPVYYGYTF
TRBV7-2 | 13 | CASSLSMNTEAFF
TRBV7-9 | 18 | CASSPPVGSPSSYNEQFF
TRBV7-2 | 16 | CASSLELAGFNYEQYF
TRBV5-1 | 15 | CASSEGHHKQETQYF
TRBV24-1 | 13 | CATTEGPGNTIYF
TRBV7-9 | 15 | CASSLGPRGSSPLHF
TRBV5-1 | 16 | CASSSTFQMGPGELFF